A selection of T cell receptor beta chains follows, all from one sample in a study of T cell changes during pregnancy in multiple sclerosis. Assay used: immunoSEQ multiplex PCR; TCRdb lists only in-frame clones, some missing. The table has fewer than 110,000 clones, approximately 92% seen once. This specimen consisted of peripheral blood, obtained in the second trimester of pregnancy. These receptors all come from a female donor with multiple sclerosis, enrolled in a pregnancy study. Both conserved end residues are part of each CDR3. The D gene is left open where the match is weak. Some rows mark clone size as missing; the rest say once, few, many or name a class of expanded clone.

V gene	J gene	clone size	D gene	CDR3 DNA	CDR3 protein
TRBV7-2	TRBJ2-1	-	-	TGTGCCAGCAGCTCCCTCTCTTACAATGAGCAGTTCTTC	CASSSLSYNEQFF
TRBV5-1	TRBJ2-1	-	TRBD2	TGCGCCAGCAGCTCTTTGCCCGGGACTAGCGGGAGAAACCATGAGCAGTTCTTC	CASSSLPGTSGRNHEQFF
TRBV23-1	TRBJ1-2	-	-	TGCGCCAGCAGTCAACCACAAACCAGGGTGGTGGAATATGGCTACACCTTC	CASSQPQTRVVEYGYTF
TRBV19	TRBJ2-3	-	TRBD2	TGTGCCAGTACCTCGGGACTAGCGTTATCTAGCACAGATACGCAGTATTTT	CASTSGLALSSTDTQYF
TRBV9	TRBJ2-1	-	TRBD2	TGTGCCAGCAGCATCGGTCCGACTAGCGGGAGTTTAAATGAGCAGTTCTTC	CASSIGPTSGSLNEQFF
TRBV11-2	TRBJ2-7	-	-	TGTGCCAGCAGCTTAGGGGGGGAAGAGCAGTACTTC	CASSLGGEEQYF
TRBV9	TRBJ2-7	few	-	TGTGCCAGCAGCGTAGACGCGGGCTACGAGCAGTACTTC	CASSVDAGYEQYF
TRBV6-6	TRBJ2-1	-	-	TGTGCCAGCAGCCGGGACTTCGCCTACAATGAGCAGTTCTTC	CASSRDFAYNEQFF
TRBV4-2	TRBJ2-6	-	-	TGTGCCAGCAGCCAAGTGGGTCGGGGGAGCACTGGGGCCAACGTCCTGACTTTC	CASSQVGRGSTGANVLTF
TRBV28	TRBJ2-7	-	-	TGTGCCAGCAGGGGAACTAGATACGAGCAGTACTTC	CASRGTRYEQYF
TRBV7-9	TRBJ1-1	-	TRBD1	TGTGCCAGCAGCCGGGACAGGGTGATGAACACTGAAGCTTTCTTT	CASSRDRVMNTEAFF
TRBV7-2	TRBJ2-7	-	-	TGTGCCAGCAGCTTAGTTAAGGGGGAGCAGTACTTC	CASSLVKGEQYF
TRBV29-1	TRBJ2-3	-	-	TGCAGCGTTGCCCAGGGAGGTTGGGGGGATACGCAGTATTTT	CSVAQGGWGDTQYF
TRBV27	TRBJ2-7	once	-	TGTGCCAGCAGAGGGGACACTCTTTACGAGCAGTACTTC	CASRGDTLYEQYF
TRBV12-5	TRBJ2-1	-	TRBD1	TGTGCTAGTGGTTTGGTTCCGGGACAGGGTACGCAGTTCTTC	CASGLVPGQGTQFF
TRBV4-2	TRBJ2-2	-	TRBD2	TGTGCCAGCAGCCAAAGGCCGGGACTAGCGGGAGGCACAAACACCGGGGAGCTGTTTTTT	CASSQRPGLAGGTNTGELFF
TRBV11-1	TRBJ2-7	-	-	TGTGCCAGCAGTCTTGGGGCATCCGAGCAGTACTTC	CASSLGASEQYF
TRBV5-1	TRBJ2-1	-	TRBD2	TGCGCCAGCAGCTCGGCGGGGGGAAGGACTAGCGGGACCAATGAGCAGTTCTTC	CASSSAGGRTSGTNEQFF
TRBV7-2	TRBJ2-5	-	TRBD2	TGTGCCAGCAGCCCCGGACTAGCCGGCCCCCAAGAGACCCAGTACTTC	CASSPGLAGPQETQYF
TRBV27	TRBJ2-2	-	TRBD1	TGTGCCAGCAGTGTAACAGGGGGCCCCGGGGAGCTGTTTTTT	CASSVTGGPGELFF
TRBV6-5	TRBJ1-1	-	TRBD1	TGTGCCAGCAGCTCGGAAAGGGGGCTCGGCACTGAAGCTTTCTTT	CASSSERGLGTEAFF
TRBV7-9	TRBJ2-1	once	TRBD1	TGTGCCAGCATCACAGGGGCCTACAATGAGCAGTTCTTC	CASITGAYNEQFF
TRBV2	TRBJ2-7	once	TRBD1	TGTGCCAGCAGGGCAATAAAACAGGGGTACGAGCAGTACTTC	CASRAIKQGYEQYF
TRBV19	TRBJ2-2	-	TRBD2	TGTGCCAGTAGTATGATCGCGGGAGCCGGGGAGCTGTTTTTT	CASSMIAGAGELFF
TRBV11-2	TRBJ2-1	-	TRBD2	TGTGCCAGCAGCTTAGTTGCTAGCGGGACCACCTACAATGAGCAGTTCTTC	CASSLVASGTTYNEQFF
TRBV5-1	TRBJ1-6	-	-	TGCGCCAGCAGCTTGGCCTCGGGGAATTCACCCCTCCACTTT	CASSLASGNSPLHF
TRBV28	TRBJ1-1	few	-	TGTGCCAGCAGTCTGGGACACCAAGCTTTCTTT	CASSLGHQAFF
TRBV7-8	TRBJ2-7	-	-	TGTGCCAGCAGCCCAGGTGGGACAGCGGGCTACGAGCAGTACTTC	CASSPGGTAGYEQYF
TRBV6-7	TRBJ2-7	-	-	TGTGCCAGCAGTTACACCCGGCGCGCGACTCCCTACGAGCAGTACTTC	CASSYTRRATPYEQYF
TRBV6-1	TRBJ2-7	-	TRBD1	TGTGCCAGCAGTGCTCTGACAGGGTCCCTCGGGGACGAGCAGTACTTC	CASSALTGSLGDEQYF
TRBV19	TRBJ1-5	-	-	TGTGCCAGTAGGGCAGGGTGGCGCAATCAGCCCCAGCATTTT	CASRAGWRNQPQHF
TRBV7-6	TRBJ2-5	-	-	TGTGCCAGCAGCTCGGGATCTTCTAACCAAGCGTACCAAGAGACCCAGTACTTC	CASSSGSSNQAYQETQYF
TRBV28	TRBJ1-5	-	-	TGTGCCAGCAGCTATGGGACATACCAGCCCCAGCATTTT	CASSYGTYQPQHF
TRBV10-3	TRBJ2-7	-	-	TGTGCCATCAGTGAGTCGACTACCCCCTACGAGCAGTACTTC	CAISESTTPYEQYF
TRBV6-1	TRBJ2-1	-	-	TGTGCCAGCAACAAAAGGGGTTATGAGCAGTTCTTC	CASNKRGYEQFF
TRBV5-1	TRBJ2-5	-	-	TGCGCCAGCACCGACCCAGGGTTGTATCGTGAGACCCAGTACTTC	CASTDPGLYRETQYF
TRBV2	TRBJ1-4	-	-	TGTGCCAGCAATTACAGGGTTGGGAATGAAAAACTGTTTTTT	CASNYRVGNEKLFF
TRBV5-1	TRBJ1-4	-	TRBD1	TGCGCCAGCAGCTTGGCAGGGGGGCCCACGTCTAATGAAAAACTGTTTTTT	CASSLAGGPTSNEKLFF
TRBV27	TRBJ1-1	-	-	TGTGCCAGCAGTAAAACCCCGGACAGGAACACTGAAGCTTTCTTT	CASSKTPDRNTEAFF
TRBV6-6	TRBJ2-5	-	TRBD1	TGTGCCAGCACCAGACAGGGGGGAGAGACCCAGTACTTC	CASTRQGGETQYF
TRBV19	TRBJ2-3	-	TRBD1	TGTGCCAGTAGTCCGGGACAGGGGGTTGGAGATACGCAGTATTTT	CASSPGQGVGDTQYF
TRBV29-1	TRBJ2-1	-	-	TGCAGCGTTGAAAACCCCCACGGGAACAACAATGAGCAGTTCTTC	CSVENPHGNNNEQFF
TRBV6-1	TRBJ2-7	-	-	TGTGCCAGCAGTGATCTGGGACTCTACTCCTACGAGCAGTACTTC	CASSDLGLYSYEQYF